Following are 14 T cell receptor beta chains from one sample sequenced in a study of blood T cell repertoires in COVID-19 (TCRdb year 2020). Libraries were prepared through the immunoSEQ multiplex PCR assay. This is the immuneACCESS table as TCRdb keeps it, with only in-frame sequences that have V and J called. A part of the clones is gone; compared with another copy, unresolved V genes explain less than half, and the rest is unexplained. Present in this sample are approximately 150,000 clones, 88% of which were seen just once. Around 1.9% of the sample lies in the top ten. Sequencing used peripheral blood. The source is a middle-aged man who had recovered from COVID-19.

A few counts support this clone. J is TRBJ2-7 and V is TRBV27; TRBD2 is a possible D gene (5 bases). CDR3 length equals 15 residues. V lost 6 bases and J 2 bases, leaving 17 bases between the germline ends. CDR1 is MNHEY and CDR2 is SMNVEV in the germline V gene (reference sequence). CDR3 bases: TGTGCCAGCAGCCTAACTAGTCCGACGGCCTACGAGCAGTACTTC. Protein: CASSLTSPTAYEQYF.

V gene TRBV7-2 combines with J gene TRBJ1-3; 8 nucleotides line up with TRBD1. The V and J ends lost 5 bases and 5 bases, in that order; junction bases with no gene match: 11. The CDR3 is made up of 16 amino acids. In germline, CDR1 is SGHTA, CDR2 FQGNSA. In DNA form, the CDR3 reads TGTGCCAGCAGCCCTAAGGCTCCAGGGGGCAGAAACACCATATATTTT. This codes for CASSPKAPGGRNTIYF.

The rearrangement links TRBV12-5 to TRBJ1-1; D ambiguous. Trimming pared 5 bases from V and 1 base from J, leaving 11 bases between. The CDR3 is 14 residues long. CDR1 and CDR2 from the germline V gene are LGHNT and FRNRAP. CDR3 bases: TGTGCTAGTGGTCAAGACACGAGGAACACTGAAGCTTTCTTT. This translates into CASGQDTRNTEAFF.

In nucleotides, the CDR3 is TGTGCCAGCAGCGTCAAGAGCTCTGGAAACACCATATATTTT. It translates to CASSVKSSGNTIYF. The J gene is TRBJ1-3, the V gene TRBV9; D is unclear. This CDR3 contains 14 residues. The germline V gene has CDR1 SGDLS and CDR2 YYNGEE. V shed 2 bases and J shed 0 bases, with 6 bases lying between them.

The chain recombines TRBV27 with TRBJ1-1; 7 bases line up with TRBD1. The germline V gene encodes CDR1 MNHEY and CDR2 SMNVEV (reference sequence). With V trimmed by 3 bases and J by 1 base, 8 bases remained unmatched. The CDR3 contains 16 residues. CDR3 sequence reads: CASSFLYRGENTEAFF. The CDR3 coding sequence is TGTGCCAGCAGTTTCTTGTACAGGGGCGAGAACACTGAAGCTTTCTTT.

This clone was observed a few times. V gene TRBV19 combines with J gene TRBJ1-1; D remains ambiguous. Germline-derived CDR1 and CDR2 are LNHDA and SQIVND (reference sequence). The V end lost 6 bases, the J end lost 1 base, and 18 bases lay between the germline ends. The CDR3 has 16 residues. CDR3 protein: CASRGPGDSRNTEAFF. The CDR3 DNA reads TGTGCCAGTAGAGGGCCCGGGGATTCCAGGAACACTGAAGCTTTCTTT.

This clone was observed a few times. The J gene is TRBJ1-1, the V gene TRBV29-1, with 10 bases fitting TRBD1. CDR1 is SQVTM, CDR2 ANQGSEA, per germline. The length of the CDR3 is 13 residues. CDR3 amino acids: CTSTDRGLTEAFF. In DNA, the CDR3 is TGCACCTCTACCGACAGGGGGCTCACTGAAGCTTTCTTT.

The rearrangement joins TRBV28 to TRBJ2-7; 9 bases are a match to TRBD1. Germline CDR1 is MDHEN and CDR2 is SYDVKM. Trimming cost V 7 bases and J 2 bases; bases outside gene matches: 6. This CDR3 is 14 amino acids long. The CDR3 loop reads CASTLGTGPYEQYF. CDR3 DNA: TGTGCCAGCACCTTGGGGACAGGGCCCTACGAGCAGTACTTC.

This clone was counted once. The genes are TRBV11-2 and TRBJ2-7, with TRBD1 matching over 12 bases. The CDR3 consists of 14 residues. Germline CDR1 reads SGHAT; CDR2 reads FQNNGV. Trimming cost V 3 bases and J 7 bases; bases outside gene matches: 4. In nucleotides, the CDR3 is TGTGCCAGCAGCTTGGGACAGGGGGCGAGGGAGCAGTACTTC. Its protein is CASSLGQGAREQYF.

The CDR3 spells CASRTAETQYF. CDR3 sequence (DNA): TGTGCCAGTCGGACAGCGGAGACCCAGTACTTC. This chain links TRBV19 with TRBJ2-5; D is possibly TRBD1 (6 bases). Between the trimmed V and J ends, which lost 8 bases and 5 bases, there was a span of 9 bases. The CDR3 runs to 11 residues. Germline values: CDR1 LNHDA, CDR2 SQIVND (reference sequence).

J is TRBJ2-5 and V is TRBV5-6; TRBD2 is a possible D gene (6 bases). This CDR3 is built from 14 residues. The V and J ends lost 2 bases and 3 bases respectively, with 11 bases between them. Germline assignment: CDR1 SGHDT and CDR2 YYEEEE. The chain's CDR3 is CASSLGGVEETQYF. In DNA form, the CDR3 reads TGTGCCAGCAGCTTAGGAGGGGTAGAAGAGACCCAGTACTTC.

The chain carries TRBV6-5 and TRBJ1-1; TRBD1 matches at 8 bases. J lost 4 bases, V lost 6 bases, and 10 bases had no gene match. The CDR3 has 15 amino acids. Germline CDR1 MNHEY, CDR2 SVGAGI. This chain's CDR3 is CASRGSGGLSTEAFF. CDR3 nucleotides: TGTGCCAGCAGGGGGTCAGGGGGCCTAAGCACTGAAGCTTTCTTT.

V is TRBV2 and J is TRBJ2-2; TRBD2 matches at 11 bases. The CDR3 is made up of 17 amino acids. J lost 7 bases, V lost 6 bases, and 13 bases had no gene match. In germline, CDR1 is SNHLY, CDR2 FYNNEI. CDR3 region: CASSGRLAGYPGGELFF. The CDR3 nucleotides read TGTGCCAGCAGCGGGCGACTAGCGGGGTACCCTGGCGGGGAGCTGTTTTTT.

This chain uses TRBV5-1 with TRBJ2-7; D may be TRBD2 (6 bases). Germline V gene lookup returns CDR1 SGHRS and CDR2 YFSETQ. The CDR3 contains 12 residues. The germline V and J ends were trimmed by 3 bases and 6 bases, with 10 bases remaining between them. The CDR3 bases are TGCGCCAGCAGCTCCCACGGGGGCGAGCAGTACTTC. Translated, it gives CASSSHGGEQYF.